Listed below are T cell receptor beta chains from one sample, sequenced in a study of blood T cell repertoires in COVID-19. Assay used: immunoSEQ multiplex PCR; TCRdb lists only in-frame clones, some missing. The sample contains approximately 27,000 clones, 88% of which appear only once. The specimen was peripheral blood. The source is a man aged 65 to 79 with acute or convalescent COVID-19. CDR3s include the opening cysteine and the closing phenylalanine or tryptophan. Each record gives: V gene, clone size, J gene, D gene, CDR3 DNA, CDR3 protein. D genes are given only for firm matches. For some rows the clone size is stated as once, few or many, or as a class when expanded; others skip it.

v_gene: TRBV7-2; abundance: .; j_gene: TRBJ2-2; d_gene: .; CDR3nt: TGTGCCAGCAGCTTAGGCCCTCAGGCCGGGGAGCTGTTTTTT; CDR3aa: CASSLGPQAGELFF
v_gene: TRBV2; abundance: .; j_gene: TRBJ1-2; d_gene: .; CDR3nt: TGTGCCAGCAGTGTAAGGGGCCCCCTCTATGGCTACACCTTC; CDR3aa: CASSVRGPLYGYTF
v_gene: TRBV5-6; abundance: .; j_gene: TRBJ2-2; d_gene: TRBD1; CDR3nt: TGTGCCAGCAGCTTGTTGGACAGGGTTTCAGGGGAGCTGTTTTTT; CDR3aa: CASSLLDRVSGELFF
v_gene: TRBV27; abundance: .; j_gene: TRBJ2-5; d_gene: TRBD1; CDR3nt: TGTGCCAGCAAAAACCGGGACAGGGACCAAGAGACCCAGTACTTC; CDR3aa: CASKNRDRDQETQYF
v_gene: TRBV7-3; abundance: .; j_gene: TRBJ2-7; d_gene: .; CDR3nt: TGTGCCAGCAGCCCCTACGGGGGTAACTACGAGCAGTACTTC; CDR3aa: CASSPYGGNYEQYF
v_gene: TRBV7-3; abundance: .; j_gene: TRBJ1-1; d_gene: .; CDR3nt: TGTGCCAGCAGCCTAAGCAGGGGATATGAAGCTTTCTTT; CDR3aa: CASSLSRGYEAFF
v_gene: TRBV18; abundance: .; j_gene: TRBJ1-1; d_gene: .; CDR3nt: TGTGCCAGCTCACCAGGACACGGAGCCACTGAAGCTTTCTTT; CDR3aa: CASSPGHGATEAFF
v_gene: TRBV7-3; abundance: .; j_gene: TRBJ2-2; d_gene: .; CDR3nt: TGTGCCAGCACTTCCCTAGCGAGCACCGGGGAGCTGTTTTTT; CDR3aa: CASTSLASTGELFF
v_gene: TRBV9; abundance: .; j_gene: TRBJ1-2; d_gene: .; CDR3nt: TGTGCCAGCAGCACTCCGGGGAGGCCCTATGGCTACACCTTC; CDR3aa: CASSTPGRPYGYTF
v_gene: TRBV18; abundance: .; j_gene: TRBJ2-2; d_gene: TRBD1; CDR3nt: TGTGCCAGCTCACCACAGGGGGCTTCGAACACCGGGGAGCTGTTTTTT; CDR3aa: CASSPQGASNTGELFF
v_gene: TRBV7-6; abundance: .; j_gene: TRBJ2-7; d_gene: .; CDR3nt: TGTGCCAGCAGCCCCGGACTGGCCGTCGAGCAGTACTTC; CDR3aa: CASSPGLAVEQYF
v_gene: TRBV29-1; abundance: .; j_gene: TRBJ1-2; d_gene: .; CDR3nt: TGCAGCGTTGTCCAGGGTTCGAACTATGGCTACACCTTC; CDR3aa: CSVVQGSNYGYTF
v_gene: TRBV18; abundance: .; j_gene: TRBJ2-5; d_gene: TRBD1; CDR3nt: TGTGCCAGCTCACCACCGACAGGGCAAGAGACCCAGTACTTC; CDR3aa: CASSPPTGQETQYF
v_gene: TRBV7-3; abundance: .; j_gene: TRBJ2-6; d_gene: TRBD1; CDR3nt: TGTGCCAGCAGCCCCGGGACAGGGGGTGCTGGGGCCAACGTCCTGACTTTC; CDR3aa: CASSPGTGGAGANVLTF
v_gene: TRBV28; abundance: .; j_gene: TRBJ2-3; d_gene: TRBD2; CDR3nt: TGTGCCAGCAGGCTCGGTAGCGGGAGGGCCCGCACAGATACGCAGTATTTT; CDR3aa: CASRLGSGRARTDTQYF
v_gene: TRBV18; abundance: .; j_gene: TRBJ2-4; d_gene: .; CDR3nt: TGTGCCAGCTCACCACCGGGGGCCGGGGCCAAAAACATTCAGTACTTC; CDR3aa: CASSPPGAGAKNIQYF
v_gene: TRBV2; abundance: .; j_gene: TRBJ2-7; d_gene: TRBD2; CDR3nt: TGTGCCACATCGGGGGGAAGCTCCTACGAGCAGTACTTC; CDR3aa: CATSGGSSYEQYF
v_gene: TRBV4-3; abundance: .; j_gene: TRBJ2-7; d_gene: TRBD2; CDR3nt: TGCGCCAGCAGCCAAGCTCCGACTAGCGACTACGAGCAGTACTTC; CDR3aa: CASSQAPTSDYEQYF
v_gene: TRBV7-9; abundance: .; j_gene: TRBJ2-5; d_gene: TRBD2; CDR3nt: TGTGCCAGCAGCCGAACTAGCGGACAAGAGACCCAGTACTTC; CDR3aa: CASSRTSGQETQYF
v_gene: TRBV28; abundance: .; j_gene: TRBJ2-7; d_gene: .; CDR3nt: TGTGCCAGCAGTGCGCCGAGAAGGGGGACCTACGAGCAGTACTTC; CDR3aa: CASSAPRRGTYEQYF
v_gene: TRBV5-6; abundance: few; j_gene: TRBJ2-2; d_gene: .; CDR3nt: TGTGCCAGCAGCTCTGGCCCTCAGACAGCCGGGGAGCTGTTTTTT; CDR3aa: CASSSGPQTAGELFF
v_gene: TRBV5-4; abundance: .; j_gene: TRBJ1-1; d_gene: .; CDR3nt: TGTGCCAGCAGCCTCGTTGGGGGGAGAGGCACTGAAGCTTTCTTT; CDR3aa: CASSLVGGRGTEAFF
v_gene: TRBV7-9; abundance: .; j_gene: TRBJ1-2; d_gene: .; CDR3nt: TGTGCCAGCAGCTTAGATCCGGGGGGCTACACCTTC; CDR3aa: CASSLDPGGYTF
v_gene: TRBV6-5; abundance: .; j_gene: TRBJ1-2; d_gene: .; CDR3nt: TGTGCCAGCTACAGCAACTATGGCTACACCTTC; CDR3aa: CASYSNYGYTF
v_gene: TRBV27; abundance: .; j_gene: TRBJ2-1; d_gene: .; CDR3nt: TGTGCCAGCGCATTGCGACCGACATACTCCTACAATGAGCAGTTCTTC; CDR3aa: CASALRPTYSYNEQFF
v_gene: TRBV7-9; abundance: .; j_gene: TRBJ1-2; d_gene: TRBD1; CDR3nt: TGTGCCAGCAGCTTTGGGACAGGCCACTATGGCTACACCTTC; CDR3aa: CASSFGTGHYGYTF
v_gene: TRBV5-1; abundance: .; j_gene: TRBJ1-1; d_gene: TRBD1; CDR3nt: TGCGCCAGCAGACAGACAGGGGGCACTGAAGCTTTCTTT; CDR3aa: CASRQTGGTEAFF
v_gene: TRBV7-2; abundance: .; j_gene: TRBJ2-5; d_gene: TRBD2; CDR3nt: TGTGCCAGCGTCGTAGCGGGAGGTTTTGGGACCCAGTACTTC; CDR3aa: CASVVAGGFGTQYF
v_gene: TRBV11-3; abundance: .; j_gene: TRBJ2-3; d_gene: .; CDR3nt: TGTGCCAGCAGCTTAGCCGGTGCAGATACGCAGTATTTT; CDR3aa: CASSLAGADTQYF
v_gene: TRBV10-3; abundance: .; j_gene: TRBJ1-2; d_gene: TRBD1; CDR3nt: TGTGCCATCAGTGAAGACAGGGGTCTTAATGGCTACACCTTC; CDR3aa: CAISEDRGLNGYTF
v_gene: TRBV11-3; abundance: .; j_gene: TRBJ2-2; d_gene: TRBD2; CDR3nt: TGTGCCAGCAGCTTATCAACCAGCGGGAGCCCTGGGGAGCTGTTTTTT; CDR3aa: CASSLSTSGSPGELFF
v_gene: TRBV28; abundance: .; j_gene: TRBJ1-5; d_gene: .; CDR3nt: TGTGCCACCGTGGCCGGGAGCAATCAGCCCCAGCATTTT; CDR3aa: CATVAGSNQPQHF
v_gene: TRBV7-2; abundance: .; j_gene: TRBJ2-7; d_gene: .; CDR3nt: TGTGCCAGCAGCTTAAGTTACTCCCTCTCAGGGCTCGAGCAGTACTTC; CDR3aa: CASSLSYSLSGLEQYF
v_gene: TRBV6-1; abundance: .; j_gene: TRBJ2-3; d_gene: .; CDR3nt: TGTGCCAGCAGTGAAGCGGCAGGTGTAGATACGCAGTATTTT; CDR3aa: CASSEAAGVDTQYF
v_gene: TRBV6-2/TRBV6-3; abundance: once; j_gene: TRBJ2-3; d_gene: TRBD2; CDR3nt: TGTGCCAGCAGTTACGCGGGAGAAGCAGATACGCAGTATTTT; CDR3aa: CASSYAGEADTQYF
v_gene: TRBV6-2/TRBV6-3; abundance: .; j_gene: TRBJ2-7; d_gene: TRBD2; CDR3nt: TGTGCCAGCAGTTACTTTGGGACTAGCGGGAGATACGAGCAGTACTTC; CDR3aa: CASSYFGTSGRYEQYF
v_gene: TRBV11-3; abundance: few; j_gene: TRBJ2-7; d_gene: .; CDR3nt: TGTGCCAGCAGCTACGGGTCATCCGAGCAGTACTTC; CDR3aa: CASSYGSSEQYF
v_gene: TRBV4-2; abundance: .; j_gene: TRBJ1-2; d_gene: .; CDR3nt: TGTGCCAGCAGCCCTCTGGGGGCCGGTGGGGGCTACACCTTC; CDR3aa: CASSPLGAGGGYTF
v_gene: TRBV4-3; abundance: .; j_gene: TRBJ2-5; d_gene: .; CDR3nt: TGCGCCAGCAGCCAAGGGGGTACAGAGCGGGAGACCCAGTACTTC; CDR3aa: CASSQGGTERETQYF
v_gene: TRBV7-2; abundance: once; j_gene: TRBJ1-3; d_gene: TRBD1; CDR3nt: TGTGCCAGCAGCCGGCAGGGGGCAAAGGCTGGAAACACCATATATTTT; CDR3aa: CASSRQGAKAGNTIYF
v_gene: TRBV15; abundance: .; j_gene: TRBJ1-1; d_gene: .; CDR3nt: TGTGCCACCAGCAGAGGAGGGGGGGCGCGAACTGAAGCTTTCTTT; CDR3aa: CATSRGGGARTEAFF
v_gene: TRBV25-1; abundance: .; j_gene: TRBJ1-2; d_gene: TRBD1; CDR3nt: TGTGCCAGCAGTGAATTATCAGGGGGCAACTATGGCTACACCTTC; CDR3aa: CASSELSGGNYGYTF
v_gene: TRBV27; abundance: .; j_gene: TRBJ2-1; d_gene: TRBD2; CDR3nt: TGTGCCAGCAGTTTATCGGGACTAGGAGGTTTTGATGAGCAGTTCTTC; CDR3aa: CASSLSGLGGFDEQFF
v_gene: TRBV5-1; abundance: .; j_gene: TRBJ2-7; d_gene: .; CDR3nt: TGCGCCAGCAGCTTTCTCCAGGGCTACGAGCAGTACTTC; CDR3aa: CASSFLQGYEQYF
v_gene: TRBV4-2; abundance: .; j_gene: TRBJ1-5; d_gene: TRBD1; CDR3nt: TGTGCCAGCAGCCAGGGAGGACAGGGGCATCAGCCCCAGCATTTT; CDR3aa: CASSQGGQGHQPQHF
v_gene: TRBV6-1; abundance: .; j_gene: TRBJ2-1; d_gene: .; CDR3nt: TGTGCCAGCAGTGGGGCCCTTATAGGCGGGTCCGGGGGTGAGCAGTTCTTC; CDR3aa: CASSGALIGGSGGEQFF
v_gene: TRBV6-5; abundance: .; j_gene: TRBJ2-1; d_gene: .; CDR3nt: TGTGCCAGCTCCCGGGGATACAATGAGCAGTTCTTC; CDR3aa: CASSRGYNEQFF
v_gene: TRBV19; abundance: .; j_gene: TRBJ1-5; d_gene: TRBD1; CDR3nt: TGTGCCAGTAGCCCGGACAGGGACCAGCCCCAGCATTTT; CDR3aa: CASSPDRDQPQHF
v_gene: TRBV6-2/TRBV6-3; abundance: .; j_gene: TRBJ2-3; d_gene: TRBD2; CDR3nt: TGTGCCAGCAGTTCTTTCCGACTAGCGGGAGGGGGCACAGATACGCAGTATTTT; CDR3aa: CASSSFRLAGGGTDTQYF
v_gene: TRBV29-1; abundance: .; j_gene: TRBJ1-6; d_gene: TRBD1; CDR3nt: TGTAGCGTCCGGGACAGGGAGGTCTCACCCCTCCACTTT; CDR3aa: CSVRDREVSPLHF
v_gene: TRBV11-2; abundance: few; j_gene: TRBJ2-7; d_gene: TRBD2; CDR3nt: TGTGCCAGCAGCTTAGTCCCCGGACTAGCGTACGAGCAGTACTTC; CDR3aa: CASSLVPGLAYEQYF
v_gene: TRBV9; abundance: .; j_gene: TRBJ2-3; d_gene: .; CDR3nt: TGTGCCAGCAGCGTCTCCTTCACAGATACGCAGTATTTT; CDR3aa: CASSVSFTDTQYF
v_gene: TRBV4-2; abundance: .; j_gene: TRBJ2-1; d_gene: TRBD2; CDR3nt: TGTGCCAGCAGCCAAGGACAACTAGCGGGGTACAATGAGCAGTTCTTC; CDR3aa: CASSQGQLAGYNEQFF
v_gene: TRBV7-8; abundance: .; j_gene: TRBJ1-3; d_gene: .; CDR3nt: TGTGCCAGCAGCTTATCAGCGGGGAGTCAAAGGGGAAACACCATATATTTT; CDR3aa: CASSLSAGSQRGNTIYF
v_gene: TRBV6-5; abundance: .; j_gene: TRBJ2-5; d_gene: TRBD2; CDR3nt: TGTGCCAGCTCCTCCGGACTAGCGGGGCAAGAGACCCAGTACTTC; CDR3aa: CASSSGLAGQETQYF
v_gene: TRBV10-3; abundance: .; j_gene: TRBJ2-7; d_gene: TRBD1; CDR3nt: TGTGCCATCAGTGGTGGGGACAGGGGGATTAATGAGCAGTACTTC; CDR3aa: CAISGGDRGINEQYF